The rows below give T cell receptor beta chains drawn from one sample of a study of T cell clones after liver transplantation. These receptors' antigens are unknown. This table comes from immunoSEQ multiplex PCR, and its TCRdb copy is limited to in-frame clones, with some not included. The sample shows approximately 6,300 clones, under 35% of them seen only once. Sequencing was done on a sample of CD4+ T cells from cultured PBMCs. Every receptor here comes from a human patient who received a liver transplant. Some T cells may have come from the graft donor. The CDR3 runs from the conserved cysteine through the conserved F or W.

j_gene | v_gene | CDR3aa
TRBJ1-1 | TRBV6-5 | CASSRGQNTEAFF
TRBJ2-5 | TRBV11-1 | CASSYSGLAFSETQYF
TRBJ2-3 | TRBV5-1 | CASSTGTGVADTQYF
TRBJ1-5 | TRBV19 | CATTAGNQPQHF
TRBJ2-6 | TRBV27 | CASSLFAGTPSGANVLTF
TRBJ2-3 | TRBV11-1 | CASSLSRVQDTQYF
TRBJ1-6 | TRBV30 | CAWSWHNNSPLHF
TRBJ2-1 | TRBV6-6 | CAAGSWDEQFF
TRBJ2-1 | TRBV7-9 | CASSLSTGEQFF
TRBJ1-1 | TRBV6-5 | CASRDRAATEAFF
TRBJ2-2 | TRBV19 | CASSLAQSFAGELFF
TRBJ2-1 | TRBV14 | CASSRPGTGTGGNEQFF
TRBJ2-5 | TRBV10-3 | CAISEPLDRGETQYF
TRBJ1-5 | TRBV18 | CASSRSRDQPQHF
TRBJ2-1 | TRBV4-1 | CASSQDAGTGANEQFF
TRBJ2-1 | TRBV11-3 | CASSQRQKNNEQFF
TRBJ2-1 | TRBV6-5 | CASSSQGSAGNEQFF
TRBJ1-2 | TRBV30 | CAWSSRTWGDNGYTF
TRBJ2-2 | TRBV6-5 | CASRKTGGGELFF
TRBJ2-1 | TRBV19 | CASSPYTSYNEQFF
TRBJ2-1 | TRBV11-2 | CASSSRSSYNEQFF
TRBJ2-2 | TRBV5-1 | CASSFVTGVTGELFF
TRBJ2-1 | TRBV7-2 | CASSPTSGSHNNEQFF
TRBJ2-7 | TRBV15 | CATSRDFSYEQYF
TRBJ1-4 | TRBV4-3 | CASSQGEGAGNEKLFF
TRBJ2-4 | TRBV29-1 | CSVEVRDIQYF
TRBJ1-2 | TRBV11-2 | CASSLDRGRGYTF
TRBJ2-3 | TRBV5-1 | CASSLRGLATDTQYF
TRBJ2-5 | TRBV6-5 | CATQPVAPEAETQYF
TRBJ1-1 | TRBV28 | CASNSGERWNTEAFF
TRBJ2-3 | TRBV19 | CASSRTTGGGTDTQYF
TRBJ2-4 | TRBV19 | CASSVSGTGVNIQYF
TRBJ2-5 | TRBV27 | CASRTGTSGGRETQYF
TRBJ1-6 | TRBV5-1 | CASSQDRDSPLHF